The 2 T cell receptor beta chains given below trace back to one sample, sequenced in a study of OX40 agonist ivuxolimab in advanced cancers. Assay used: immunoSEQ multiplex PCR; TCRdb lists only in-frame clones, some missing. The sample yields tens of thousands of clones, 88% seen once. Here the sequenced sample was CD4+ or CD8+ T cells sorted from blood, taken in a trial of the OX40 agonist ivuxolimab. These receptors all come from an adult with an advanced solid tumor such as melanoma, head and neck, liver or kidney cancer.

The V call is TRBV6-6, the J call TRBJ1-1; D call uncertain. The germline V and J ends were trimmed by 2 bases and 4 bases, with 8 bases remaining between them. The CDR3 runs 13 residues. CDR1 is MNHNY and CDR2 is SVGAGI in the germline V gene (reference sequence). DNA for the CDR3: TGTGCCAGCAGTTACCAACAGTTCACTGAAGCTTTCTTT. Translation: CASSYQQFTEAFF.

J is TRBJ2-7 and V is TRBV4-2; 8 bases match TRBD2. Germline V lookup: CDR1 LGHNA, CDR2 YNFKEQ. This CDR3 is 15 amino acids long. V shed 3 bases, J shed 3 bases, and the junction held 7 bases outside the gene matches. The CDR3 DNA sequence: TGTGCCAGCAGCCACACTTACGCGGGAGGCTACGAGCAGTACTTC. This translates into CASSHTYAGGYEQYF.